This passage covers 9 T cell receptor beta chains from one sample sequenced in a study of T-cell reconstitution after alpha-beta-depleted transplantation in children (dated by TCRdb to the mid-2010s). Libraries were built with PCR. For sequencing, an Illumina HiSeq 2500 was employed. Molecular barcoding was employed in the preparation of TCR libraries, with unique molecular identifiers being used to normalize TCRbeta repertoire quantification. TCRdb handled the public reads itself, with Q25 trimming in fastp and clone calling in MiXCR, and kept productive beta chains. For every CDR3 protein sequence, its rows merge into one entry that carries the most common genes and DNA. This sample holds about a million distinct CDR3 sequences; around 30% were observed only once. Under 30% of the sample goes to the ten largest clones. In the paper's terms, the treatment or condition label means: allogeneic hematopoietic cell transplantation with graft depleted of TCRalphabeta T cells and CD19 B cells.

This material consisted of PBMCs, mostly from graft donor cells, taken 360 days after TCRalphabeta/CD19-depleted stem cell transplant. The receptor source for this set is a boy under three years old who had a stem cell transplant for SCID, so the T cells may come from the graft donor.

A few counts support this clonotype. This rearrangement joins TRBV5-1 to TRBJ2-1; 8 bases map to TRBD2. The V segment lost 0 bases and the J segment 3 bases; nucleotides outside the gene matches: 5. The CDR3 is 16 amino acids. Germline lookup yields CDR1 SGHRS and CDR2 YFSETQ. CDR3 coding DNA: TGCGCCAGCAGCTTGGAAGCGGGGGCCCTCTACAATGAGCAGTTCTTC. It encodes CASSLEAGALYNEQFF.

This clonotype came up many times. The chain carries TRBV4-1 and TRBJ2-7, with 7 bases identical to TRBD2. This CDR3 contains 13 residues. Germline CDR1 reads MGHRA; CDR2 reads YSYEKL. Trimming removed 2 bases from V and 5 bases from J; junction bases left unmatched: 3. CDR3 residues: CASSQFAGDEQYF. CDR3 nucleotides: TGCGCCAGCAGCCAATTCGCGGGGGACGAGCAGTACTTC.

This chain uses TRBV29-1 with TRBJ1-3; no definite D call. V was pared by 6 bases and J by 4 bases, with 13 bases between. CDR1 is SQVTM and CDR2 is ANQGSEA in the germline V gene. The CDR3 loop spans 13 amino acids. The CDR3, as DNA: TGCAGCGTCGACGTTGGGGTGGGAAACACCATATATTTT. This sequence encodes CSVDVGVGNTIYF.

The chain uses TRBV5-1 and TRBJ2-7; perhaps TRBD2 as D (6 bases). Germline V gene data show CDR1 as SGHRS and CDR2 as YFSETQ. Between the trimmed V and J ends, which lost 9 bases and 6 bases, there was a span of 19 bases. This CDR3 has 13 amino acids. The CDR3 DNA reads as TGCGCCATGGAGGAAGATCCGGAGGGCGAGCAGTACTTC. Its translation: CAMEEDPEGEQYF.

There are a few counts of this clonotype. The J gene is TRBJ2-7, the V gene TRBV7-2; 7 nucleotides agree with TRBD2. The ends lost 5 bases at V and 2 bases at J; junction bases unmatched: 3. This CDR3 contains 13 residues. The germline gives CDR1 SGHTA, CDR2 FQGNSA. The CDR3: CASSRTSPYEQYF. The DNA for the CDR3 is TGTGCCAGCAGCCGGACTAGTCCCTACGAGCAGTACTTC.

This clonotype was counted only a few times. The V gene is TRBV6-5, the J gene TRBJ1-3; tentatively, D is TRBD1 (5 bases). Germline-derived CDR1 and CDR2 are MNHEY and SVGAGI. The CDR3 has 15 residues. V was pared by 4 bases and J by 7 bases, with 17 bases between. The CDR3 region has the DNA TGTGCCAGCAGTTCGCCCCGGGACCTAGGGAACACCATATATTTT. Its translation: CASSSPRDLGNTIYF.

This clonotype was seen a few times. The chain has TRBV7-9 and TRBJ2-5; 10 bases match TRBD1. The V segment lost 5 bases and the J segment 4 bases; nucleotides outside the gene matches: 7. Germline CDR1 SEHNR, CDR2 FQNEAQ (reference sequence). The CDR3 spans 15 residues. The CDR3 loop is CASSPGTGVRETQYF. The CDR3 DNA sequence: TGTGCCAGCAGCCCCGGGACAGGGGTCCGAGAGACCCAGTACTTC.

The chain uses TRBV6-1 and TRBJ1-5, with TRBD1 matching 12 bases. Trimming at V came to 5 bases and at J to 5 bases, leaving 7 bases not matched to a gene. This CDR3 is built from 16 residues. Germline V gene sequence: CDR1 MNHNS, CDR2 SASEGT. The CDR3 DNA sequence: TGTGCCAGCAGTCAACCTCGGGACAGGGGGCATCAGCCCCAGCATTTT. It is translated as CASSQPRDRGHQPQHF.

This clonotype has just a few counts. The chain recombines TRBV28 with TRBJ1-1; 8 nucleotides match TRBD1. CDR3 size: 17 residues. The germline V gene has CDR1 MDHEN and CDR2 SYDVKM. Trimming at V came to 3 bases and at J to 0 bases, leaving 9 bases not matched to a gene. The CDR3 here is CASSFLFRGPLNTEAFF. The CDR3, as DNA: TGTGCCAGCAGTTTCCTATTCAGGGGGCCACTGAACACTGAAGCTTTCTTT.